This TCR beta chain was identified in a study of T cell changes during pregnancy in multiple sclerosis. Clones were sequenced by immunoSEQ multiplex PCR, and TCRdb holds only the in-frame ones, with some missing. The table includes under 110,000 clones, more than 80% detected once. The CDR3 is 14 amino acids. Trimming at V came to 8 bases and at J to 11 bases, leaving 16 bases not matched to a gene. Germline assignment: CDR1 MNHEY and CDR2 SMNVEV (reference sequence). The rearrangement links TRBV27 to TRBJ1-2; 8 bases are shared with TRBD1. Specimen: peripheral blood, collected before pregnancy. This TCR came from a female donor with multiple sclerosis, enrolled in a pregnancy study. CDR3 coding DNA: TGTGCCAGCTTTAAGACAGGGGCGACCGGTGGTTACACCTTC. Translation gives CASFKTGATGGYTF.